This passage covers 10 T cell receptor beta chains from one sample sequenced in a study of identical twins. TCRdb fed the 5' RACE reads into MiXCR, producing one record per CDR3 protein. The sample yields hundreds of thousands of distinct CDR3 sequences, 6.1% seen once. Specimen: naive T cells sorted from blood. The source is a man between 18 and 35 years old in good health.

This clonotype appeared a few times. The J gene is TRBJ2-2, the V gene TRBV11-1; tentative D call: TRBD2 (6 bases). Germline CDR1 reads SGHAT; CDR2 reads FQDESV (reference sequence). The CDR3 length is 17 residues. With 4 bases removed from V and 0 bases from J, the gap between germline ends came to 15 bases. This CDR3 reads CASSSEGTLTNTGELFF. For the CDR3, the DNA is TGTGCCAGCAGCTCAGAAGGGACTTTGACGAACACCGGGGAGCTGTTTTTT.

This clonotype was detected ten times or more. V usage is TRBV25-1 and J usage is TRBJ2-3; 8 nucleotides align to TRBD1. This CDR3 comprises 12 residues. Germline lookup yields CDR1 MGHDK and CDR2 SYGVNS. After removal of 10 bases from V and 3 bases from J, the junction contained 3 bases not matched to a gene. CDR3 coding DNA: TGTGCCACCACAGGGGGGACAGATACGCAGTATTTT. Translating gives CATTGGTDTQYF.

This clonotype was counted between two and nine times. This chain connects TRBV20-1 to TRBJ2-7, with 7 bases matching TRBD2. The CDR3 consists of 15 residues. Germline V gene sequence: CDR1 DFQATT, CDR2 SNEGSKA (reference sequence). With 0 bases clipped from V and 5 bases from J, the junction kept 10 bases outside the gene matches. CDR3: CSARDSGTNKNEQYV. The CDR3 DNA sequence: TGCAGTGCTAGAGACTCCGGGACTAATAAGAACGAGCAGTACGTC.

The gene calls are TRBV7-6 and TRBJ2-3, with 7 bases that match TRBD2. This CDR3 is built from 16 residues. Germline values: CDR1 SGHVS, CDR2 FNYEAQ. V shed 8 bases and J 2 bases; nucleotides not matched to a gene: 13. Here the CDR3 reads CASGSLAAHITDTQYF. The CDR3 nucleotides are TGTGCCAGCGGGTCTCTAGCGGCCCATATCACAGATACGCAGTATTTT.

As concerns this clonotype: A much larger clone lies one base from this, so it may be a read error. The chain is built from TRBV28 and TRBJ1-1; D gene unclear. Germline V CDR1 and CDR2: MDHEN, SYDVKM. The CDR3 consists of 12 residues. CDR3 region: CASSLREGESFF. CDR3 coding DNA: TGTGCCAGCAGTTTGAGGGAGGGTGAATCTTTCTTT.

The gene calls are TRBV27 and TRBJ2-5; 13 nucleotides match TRBD2. Germline values: CDR1 MNHEY, CDR2 SMNVEV (reference sequence). Trimming at V came to 2 bases and at J to 5 bases, leaving 5 bases not matched to a gene. The CDR3 is 16 residues long. DNA of the CDR3: TGTGCCAGCAGTTTACGGACTAGCGGGGGCCGGGAGACCCAGTACTTC. The encoded protein is CASSLRTSGGRETQYF.

This clonotype was seen a handful of times. The chain uses TRBV2 and TRBJ2-3; D remains unclear. The CDR3 covers 14 residues. Germline values: CDR1 SNHLY, CDR2 FYNNEI. Deletions cut 8 bases from V and 6 bases from J, with 18 bases between. The CDR3 loop reads CASANRALQDTQYF. The CDR3 nucleotides read TGTGCCAGCGCAAACCGGGCCCTTCAGGATACGCAGTATTTT.

V and J are TRBV3-1 and TRBJ2-7; TRBD1 is a possible D gene (5 bases). V gave up 0 bases and J gave up 3 bases, with 6 bases separating them. Germline CDR1 and CDR2: LGHDT and YNNKEL (reference sequence). The CDR3 runs to 13 residues. Written as DNA, the CDR3 is TGTGCCAGCAGCCAAGAAGGGGTCTACGAGCAGTACTTC. Translated: CASSQEGVYEQYF.

This clonotype was seen a handful of times. CDR3 DNA: TGTGCCAGCACCGGGAGGGGGCCGGCCCAGTACTTC. It is translated as CASTGRGPAQYF. The chain recombines TRBV12-3 or TRBV12-4 with TRBJ2-5; a possible D gene is TRBD2 (8 bases). The CDR3 is made up of 12 amino acids. V was cut by 7 bases and J by 9 bases, with 15 bases left in between.

The gene calls are TRBV3-1 and TRBJ2-5; D ambiguous. CDR3 length: 14 amino acids. Looked up from germline, CDR1 is LGHDT and CDR2 is YNNKEL (reference sequence). With 4 bases removed from V and 2 bases from J, the gap between germline ends came to 11 bases. The CDR3 is CASSPLSQQETQYF. CDR3 nucleotides: TGTGCCAGCAGCCCCCTGTCGCAGCAAGAGACCCAGTACTTC.